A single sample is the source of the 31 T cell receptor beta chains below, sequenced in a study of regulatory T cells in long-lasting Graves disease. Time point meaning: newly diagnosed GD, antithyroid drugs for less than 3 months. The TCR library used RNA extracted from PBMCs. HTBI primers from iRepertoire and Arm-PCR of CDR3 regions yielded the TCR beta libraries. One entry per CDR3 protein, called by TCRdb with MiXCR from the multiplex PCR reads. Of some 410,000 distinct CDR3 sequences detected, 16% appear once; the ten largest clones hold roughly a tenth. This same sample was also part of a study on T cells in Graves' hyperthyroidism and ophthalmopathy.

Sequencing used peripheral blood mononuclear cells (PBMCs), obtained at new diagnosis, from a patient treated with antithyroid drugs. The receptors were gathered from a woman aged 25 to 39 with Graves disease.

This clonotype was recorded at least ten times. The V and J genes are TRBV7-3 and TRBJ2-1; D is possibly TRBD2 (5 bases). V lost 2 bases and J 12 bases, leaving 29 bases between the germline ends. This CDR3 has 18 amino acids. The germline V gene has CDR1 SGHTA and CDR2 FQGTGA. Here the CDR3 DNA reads TGTGCCAGCAGCTTATCCCCCCCAGTCGGAGCGGAGATGGCGGGGCAGTTCTTC. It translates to CASSLSPPVGAEMAGQFF.

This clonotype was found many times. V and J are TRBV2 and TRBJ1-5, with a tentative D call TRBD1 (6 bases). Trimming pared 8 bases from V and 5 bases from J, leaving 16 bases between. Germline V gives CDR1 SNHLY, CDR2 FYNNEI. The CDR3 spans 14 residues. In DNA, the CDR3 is TGTGCCAGCGCCCGGGAGGGGGGACATCAGCCCCAGCATTTT. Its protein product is CASAREGGHQPQHF. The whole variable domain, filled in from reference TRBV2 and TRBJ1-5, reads EPEVTQTPSHQVTQMGQEVILRCVPISNHLYFYWYRQILGQKVEFLVSFYNNEISEKSEIFDDQFSVERPDGSNFTLKIRSTKLEDSAMYFCASAREGGHQPQHFGDGTRLSIL.

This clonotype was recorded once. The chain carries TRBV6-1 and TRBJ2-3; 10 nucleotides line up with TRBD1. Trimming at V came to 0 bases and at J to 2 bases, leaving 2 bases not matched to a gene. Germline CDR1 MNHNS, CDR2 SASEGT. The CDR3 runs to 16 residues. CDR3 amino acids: CASSEAGTGDTDTQYF. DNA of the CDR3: TGTGCCAGCAGTGAAGCCGGGACAGGGGACACAGATACGCAGTATTTT.

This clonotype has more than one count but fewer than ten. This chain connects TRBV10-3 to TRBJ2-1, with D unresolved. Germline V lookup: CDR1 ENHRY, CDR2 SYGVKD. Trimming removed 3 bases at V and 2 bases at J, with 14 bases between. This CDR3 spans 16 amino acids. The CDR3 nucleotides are TGTGCCATCAGTGAACCGGGTATCACCCCCTACAATGAGCAGTTCTTC. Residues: CAISEPGITPYNEQFF.

CDR3 DNA sequence: TGCAGTGCTACAGCCCGGCTCGGACTAGCGGGAGGGTACGAGCAGTACTTC. Translating it yields CSATARLGLAGGYEQYF. The chain has TRBV20-1 and TRBJ2-7; 15 nucleotides match TRBD2. The trim removed 4 bases at V and 4 bases at J, leaving 11 bases unmatched. The CDR3 extends over 17 amino acids. The germline CDR1 and CDR2 sequences are DFQATT and SNEGSKA (reference sequence).

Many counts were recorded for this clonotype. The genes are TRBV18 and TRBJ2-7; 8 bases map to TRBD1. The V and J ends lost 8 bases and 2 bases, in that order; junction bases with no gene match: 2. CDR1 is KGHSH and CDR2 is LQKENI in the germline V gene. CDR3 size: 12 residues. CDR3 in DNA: TGTGCCAGCAGGGGACAGGCCTACGAGCAGTACTTC. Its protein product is CASRGQAYEQYF.

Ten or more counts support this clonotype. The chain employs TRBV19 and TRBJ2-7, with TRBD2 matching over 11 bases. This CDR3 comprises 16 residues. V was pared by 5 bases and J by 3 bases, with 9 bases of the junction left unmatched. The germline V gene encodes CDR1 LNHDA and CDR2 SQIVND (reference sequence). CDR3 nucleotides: TGTGCCAGTAGTCCCGCGATAGCGGGAGGGAGCTACGAGCAGTACTTC. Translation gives CASSPAIAGGSYEQYF.

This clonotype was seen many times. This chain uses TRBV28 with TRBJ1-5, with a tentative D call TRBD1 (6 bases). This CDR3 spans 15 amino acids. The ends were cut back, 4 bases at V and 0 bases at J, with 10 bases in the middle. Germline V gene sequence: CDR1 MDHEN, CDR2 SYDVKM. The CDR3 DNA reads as TGTGCCAGCAGTTGGACAGACTATAGCAATCAGCCCCAGCATTTT. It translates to CASSWTDYSNQPQHF.

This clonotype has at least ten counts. This chain's CDR3 is CASSPLAGGPYEQYF. CDR3 in DNA: TGTGCCAGCAGCCCCTTAGCGGGAGGGCCCTACGAGCAGTACTTC. The rearrangement uses TRBV11-2 and TRBJ2-7, with TRBD2 matching over 11 bases. J gave up 2 bases and V 5 bases, and 5 bases lay outside the gene matches. This CDR3 comprises 15 residues. Germline V gives CDR1 SGHAT, CDR2 FQNNGV.

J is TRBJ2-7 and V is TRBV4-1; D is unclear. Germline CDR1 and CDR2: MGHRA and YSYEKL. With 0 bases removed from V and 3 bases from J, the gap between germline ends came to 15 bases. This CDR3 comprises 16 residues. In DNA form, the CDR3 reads TGCGCCAGCAGCCAAGAAGTAGTAGTGGCCCTCTACGAGCAGTACTTC. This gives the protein CASSQEVVVALYEQYF.

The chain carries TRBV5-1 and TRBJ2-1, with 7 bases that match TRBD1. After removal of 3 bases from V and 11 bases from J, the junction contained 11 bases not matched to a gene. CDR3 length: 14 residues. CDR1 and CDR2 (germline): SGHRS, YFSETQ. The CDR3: CASSSQPGTDQQFF. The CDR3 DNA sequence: TGCGCCAGCAGCTCCCAACCCGGGACAGATCAGCAGTTCTTC.

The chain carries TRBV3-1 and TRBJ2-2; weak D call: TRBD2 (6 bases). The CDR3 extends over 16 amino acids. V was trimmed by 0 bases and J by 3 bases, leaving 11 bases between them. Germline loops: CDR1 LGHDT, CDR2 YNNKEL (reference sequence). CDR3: CASSQEFGLYTGELFF. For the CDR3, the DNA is TGTGCCAGCAGCCAAGAATTTGGACTATACACCGGGGAGCTGTTTTTT.

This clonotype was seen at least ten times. The CDR3: CASSSPGASYNEQFF. Written as DNA, the CDR3 is TGTGCCAGCAGCTCCCCGGGGGCCTCCTACAATGAGCAGTTCTTC. V and J are TRBV12-3 or TRBV12-4 and TRBJ2-1; D may correspond to TRBD1 or TRBD2 (6 bases each). With 6 bases removed from V and 0 bases from J, the gap between germline ends came to 12 bases. CDR3 length: 15 amino acids.

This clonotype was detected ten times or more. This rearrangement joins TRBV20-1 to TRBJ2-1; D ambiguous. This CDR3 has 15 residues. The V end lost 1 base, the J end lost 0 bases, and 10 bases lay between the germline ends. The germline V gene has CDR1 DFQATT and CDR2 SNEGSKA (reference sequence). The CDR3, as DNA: TGCAGTGCTAGAGCCCATTCCAGCTCCTACAATGAGCAGTTCTTC. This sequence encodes CSARAHSSSYNEQFF.

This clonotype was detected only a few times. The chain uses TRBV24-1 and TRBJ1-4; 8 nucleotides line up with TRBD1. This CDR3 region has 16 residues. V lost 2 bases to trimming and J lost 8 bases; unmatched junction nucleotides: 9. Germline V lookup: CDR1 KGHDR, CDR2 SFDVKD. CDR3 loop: CATSDSRAGGEEKLFF. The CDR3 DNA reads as TGTGCCACCAGTGATTCCCGGGCAGGGGGCGAAGAAAAACTGTTTTTT.

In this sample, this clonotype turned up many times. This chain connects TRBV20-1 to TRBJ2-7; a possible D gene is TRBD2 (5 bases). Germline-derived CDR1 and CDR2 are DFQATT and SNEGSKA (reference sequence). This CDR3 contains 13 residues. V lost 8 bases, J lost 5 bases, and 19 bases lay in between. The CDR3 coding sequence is TGCAGTTTAGACTACGGTTCGGGTCACGAGCAGTACTTC. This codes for CSLDYGSGHEQYF.

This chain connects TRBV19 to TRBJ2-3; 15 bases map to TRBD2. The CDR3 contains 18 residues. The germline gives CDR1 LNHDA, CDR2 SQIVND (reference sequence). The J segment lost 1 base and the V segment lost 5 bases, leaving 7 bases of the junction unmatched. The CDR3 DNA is TGTGCCAGTAGTCCCGGGACTAGCGGGAGGCGCGGCACAGATACGCAGTATTTT. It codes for CASSPGTSGRRGTDTQYF.

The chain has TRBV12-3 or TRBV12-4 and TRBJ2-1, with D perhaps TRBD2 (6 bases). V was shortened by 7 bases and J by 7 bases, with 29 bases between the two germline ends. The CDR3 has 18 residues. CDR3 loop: CASMRDGPHGPTENEQFF. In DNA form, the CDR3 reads TGTGCCAGCATGCGGGACGGGCCCCACGGGCCAACGGAAAATGAGCAGTTCTTC.

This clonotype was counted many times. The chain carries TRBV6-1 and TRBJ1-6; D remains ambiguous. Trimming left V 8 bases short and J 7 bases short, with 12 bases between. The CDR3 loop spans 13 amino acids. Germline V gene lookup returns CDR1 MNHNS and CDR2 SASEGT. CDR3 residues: CASGNGVNSPLHF. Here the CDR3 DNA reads TGTGCCAGCGGGAACGGAGTGAATTCACCCCTCCACTTT.

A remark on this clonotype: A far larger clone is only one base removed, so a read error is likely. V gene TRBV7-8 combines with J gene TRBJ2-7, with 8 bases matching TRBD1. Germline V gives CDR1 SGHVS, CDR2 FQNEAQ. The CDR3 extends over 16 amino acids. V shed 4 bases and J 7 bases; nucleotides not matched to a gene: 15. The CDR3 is CASSWVRGRGGNEQYF. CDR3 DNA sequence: TGTGCCAGCAGCTGGGTCAGGGGGCGCGGAGGGAATGAGCAGTACTTC.

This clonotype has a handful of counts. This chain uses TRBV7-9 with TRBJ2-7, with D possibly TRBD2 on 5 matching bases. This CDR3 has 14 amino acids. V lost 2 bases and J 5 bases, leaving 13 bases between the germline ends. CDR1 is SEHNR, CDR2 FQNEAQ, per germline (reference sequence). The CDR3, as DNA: TGTGCCAGCAGCTTATTAAGTAGCGAGGACGAGCAGTACTTC. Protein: CASSLLSSEDEQYF.

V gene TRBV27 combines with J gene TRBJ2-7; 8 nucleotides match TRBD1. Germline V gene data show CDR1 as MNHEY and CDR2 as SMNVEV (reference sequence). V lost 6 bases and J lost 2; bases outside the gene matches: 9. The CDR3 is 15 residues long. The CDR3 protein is CASSHPGQAAYEQYF. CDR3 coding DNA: TGTGCCAGCAGCCACCCGGGACAGGCGGCCTACGAGCAGTACTTC.

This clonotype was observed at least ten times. This CDR3 is CASSVTGPSYNEQFF. DNA of the CDR3: TGTGCCAGCAGCGTCACGGGCCCCTCCTACAATGAGCAGTTCTTC. The chain has TRBV6-1 and TRBJ2-1, with D uncertain. CDR3 length: 15 amino acids. Germline CDR1 is MNHNS and CDR2 is SASEGT. The V gene lost 6 bases and the J gene lost 0 bases, with 12 bases spanning the gap.

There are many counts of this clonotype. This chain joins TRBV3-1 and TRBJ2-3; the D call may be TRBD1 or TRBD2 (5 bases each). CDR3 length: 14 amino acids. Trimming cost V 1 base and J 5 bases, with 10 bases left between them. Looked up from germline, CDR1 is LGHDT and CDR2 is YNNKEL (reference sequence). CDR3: CASSQGTGGDTQYF. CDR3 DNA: TGTGCCAGCAGCCAAGGGACTGGGGGAGATACGCAGTATTTT.

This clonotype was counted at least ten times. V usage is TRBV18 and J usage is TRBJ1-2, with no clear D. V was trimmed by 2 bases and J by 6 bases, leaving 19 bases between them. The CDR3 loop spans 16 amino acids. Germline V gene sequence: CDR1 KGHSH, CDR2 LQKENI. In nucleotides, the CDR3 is TGTGCCAGCTCACCAGCCCTAGGTCTGGGCGGTGATGGCTACACCTTC. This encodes CASSPALGLGGDGYTF.

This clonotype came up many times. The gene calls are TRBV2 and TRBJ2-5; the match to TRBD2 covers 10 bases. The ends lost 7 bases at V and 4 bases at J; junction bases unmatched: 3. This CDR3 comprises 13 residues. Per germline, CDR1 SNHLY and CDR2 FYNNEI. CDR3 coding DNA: TGTGCCAGCACAAGCGGGAGGGGAGAGACCCAGTACTTC. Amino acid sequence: CASTSGRGETQYF.

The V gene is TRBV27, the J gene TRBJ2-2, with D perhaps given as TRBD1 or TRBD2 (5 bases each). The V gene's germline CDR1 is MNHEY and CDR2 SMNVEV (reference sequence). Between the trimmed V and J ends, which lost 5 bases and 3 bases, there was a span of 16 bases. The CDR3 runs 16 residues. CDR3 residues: CASSPRGVYYTGELFF. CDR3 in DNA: TGTGCCAGCAGTCCCCGAGGGGTATATTACACCGGGGAGCTGTTTTTT.

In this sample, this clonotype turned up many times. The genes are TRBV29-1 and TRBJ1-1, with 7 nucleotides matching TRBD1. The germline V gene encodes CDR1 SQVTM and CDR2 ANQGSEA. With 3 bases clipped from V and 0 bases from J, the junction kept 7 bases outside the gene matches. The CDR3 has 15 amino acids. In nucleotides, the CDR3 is TGCAGCGTTGACTGGACAGGAATTATGAACACTGAAGCTTTCTTT. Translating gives CSVDWTGIMNTEAFF.

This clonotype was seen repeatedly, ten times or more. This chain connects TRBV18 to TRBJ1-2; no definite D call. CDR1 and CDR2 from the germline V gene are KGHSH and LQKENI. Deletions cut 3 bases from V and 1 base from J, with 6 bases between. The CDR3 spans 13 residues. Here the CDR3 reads CASSPTDNYGYTF. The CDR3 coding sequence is TGTGCCAGCTCACCGACGGATAACTATGGCTACACCTTC.

The CDR3 DNA follows: TGTGCCAGCAGCTTACGCGGGAGGGGCGACAATGAGCAGTTCTTC. The encoded protein is CASSLRGRGDNEQFF. The genes are TRBV7-3 and TRBJ2-1; TRBD2 matches at 9 bases. Germline trimming cut 2 bases from V and 5 bases from J; bases unmatched to any gene: 4. There are 15 residues in the CDR3. Germline V lookup: CDR1 SGHTA, CDR2 FQGTGA.

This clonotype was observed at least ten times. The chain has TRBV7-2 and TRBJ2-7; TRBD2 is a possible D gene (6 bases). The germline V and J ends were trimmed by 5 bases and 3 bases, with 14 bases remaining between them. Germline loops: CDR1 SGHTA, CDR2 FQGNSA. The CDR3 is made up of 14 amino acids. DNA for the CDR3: TGTGCCAGCAGCCACCCCGGGGGTTACTACGAGCAGTACTTC. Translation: CASSHPGGYYEQYF.